This TCR beta chain was recovered during a study of blood T cell repertoires in COVID-19 (dated by TCRdb to 2020 to 2021). With regard to the full study: Samples from collaborators originated in the United States, Italy and Spain and spanned both the acute and convalescent phases of COVID-19. The material from the prospective study consisted of cDNA or gDNA derived from T cells, B-cell-depleted T cells, or PBMCs. Where available, HLA class I and class II types were obtained from metadata supplied by the sample provider rather than from assay-based typing. The repertoires were released in a freely available public database intended as a resource for research on the immune response to SARS-CoV-2. A de-identified subject ID, COVID-19 status, age in years and sex were almost always included in the sample metadata. The dataset comprised deeply sampled blood TCRbeta repertoires from subjects exposed to, actively infected with, or recovered from COVID-19. The samples were drawn from two sources: the first 160 participants of the ongoing ImmuneRACE study, and over 950 subjects contributed by 6 global collaborators. What the research found in general, with its limitations: The amount of clinical and demographic metadata varied by source and participant and was provided uncurated.

A remark on this clone: It lacks a known antigen. No base quality information exists; no much larger clone differs at one position. Additional DNA sequences in this sample encode the identical CDR3.

TCRbeta CDR3 regions were amplified from genomic DNA using the immunoSEQ Assay, a bias-controlled multiplex PCR. The authors' analysis ran thus. Nucleated cell counts per sample were estimated from amplification of reference gene primers within the assay. To quantify the absolute abundance of each unique TCRbeta CDR3 rearrangement, sequence reads were collapsed and filtered. For each sample, productive Simpson clonality was calculated as the square root of Simpson's diversity index across productive rearrangements. In TCRdb, the immuneACCESS table is reduced to in-frame sequences with V and J assigned. These tables do not hold every clone; where another copy was compared, an unresolved V gene accounts for under half, and the others remain unexplained. V and J calls and clone size are as listed in that table; D and trimming were resolved from the DNA. In this sample the table shows about 150,000 clones, under 90% of which occur a single time. The ten largest clones add up to 0.5% to 0.65% of the sample.

Collaborating institutions collected whole blood in K2EDTA tubes following their own protocols. For TCRbeta analysis, collaborators shipped samples as frozen whole blood, isolated PBMCs, or DNA extracted from either of those sample types. The CDR3, from cysteine to phenylalanine, totals 12 residues. Here the CDR3 DNA is all that survives: 36 bases in frame from base 1. V was cut back by 3 bases and J by 3 bases, leaving a gap of 6 bases between them. Looking up the germline V gene yields CDR1 SNHLY and CDR2 FYNNEI. Recombination linked TRBV2 to TRBJ2-7; TRBD1 is a weak D gene call, 6 bases matching. Sequenced input: peripheral blood. The TCR originated in a man aged 55 to 70 with acute or convalescent COVID-19. The DNA is as follows: TGTGCCAGCAGTGACAGGGGCTACGAGCAGTACTTC. Its protein product is CASSDRGYEQYF.